This record concerns one TCR beta chain sequence. Patients at the Seattle site were enrolled during active infection and followed longitudinally. V was cut by 6 bases and J by 1 base, with 12 bases left in between. The CDR3 extends over 14 amino acids. Germline loops: CDR1 MDHEN, CDR2 SYDVKM. The sample is drawn from a study of blood T cell repertoires in COVID-19. In the study overall: From the United States, Italy and Spain came samples of acute and convalescent COVID-19.

TCRdb's table, derived via immunoSEQ multiplex PCR, lists solely in-frame clones and lacks some. The sample lists about 210,000 clones, 70% to 85% seen once, with about 7.8% in the top ten. The receptor's source is a woman over 75 with COVID-19, enrolled during active disease. The chain joins TRBV28 to TRBJ1-1; D is uncertain. Sequenced sample: peripheral blood. Here the CDR3 DNA reads TGTGCCAGCAGCCTCGTCACAAAGAACACTGAAGCTTTCTTT. As protein: CASSLVTKNTEAFF.